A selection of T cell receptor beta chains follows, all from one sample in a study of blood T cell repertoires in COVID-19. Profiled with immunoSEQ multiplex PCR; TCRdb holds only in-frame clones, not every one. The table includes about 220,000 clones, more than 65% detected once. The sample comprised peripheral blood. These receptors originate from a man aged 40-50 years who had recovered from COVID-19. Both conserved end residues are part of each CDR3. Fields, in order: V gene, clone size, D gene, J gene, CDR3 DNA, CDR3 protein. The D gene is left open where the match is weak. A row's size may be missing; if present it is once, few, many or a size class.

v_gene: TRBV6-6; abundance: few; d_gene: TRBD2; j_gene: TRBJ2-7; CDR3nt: TGTGCCAGCAGAGACAGCGGGAGGAACTACGAGCAGTACTTC; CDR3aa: CASRDSGRNYEQYF
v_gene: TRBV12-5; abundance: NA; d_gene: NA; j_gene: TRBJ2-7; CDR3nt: TGTGCTAGTGGTCCATCCTCCTACGAGCAGTACTTC; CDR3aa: CASGPSSYEQYF
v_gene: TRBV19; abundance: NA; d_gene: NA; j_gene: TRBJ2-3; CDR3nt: TGTGCCAGTAGTCCACAGACAGATACGCAGTATTTT; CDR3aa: CASSPQTDTQYF
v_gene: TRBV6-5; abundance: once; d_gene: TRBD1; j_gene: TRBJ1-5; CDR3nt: TGTGCCAGCAGTTACTCGGGACAGAATCAGCCCCAGCATTTT; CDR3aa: CASSYSGQNQPQHF
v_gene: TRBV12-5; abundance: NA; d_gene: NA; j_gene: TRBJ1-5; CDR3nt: TGTGCTAGTGGAAGCGGGTATAGCAATCAGCCCCAGCATTTT; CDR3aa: CASGSGYSNQPQHF
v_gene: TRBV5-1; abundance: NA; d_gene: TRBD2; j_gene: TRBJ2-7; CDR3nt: TGCGCCAGCAGCGGAAGCGGGATAGGCGGTAGCGAGCAGTACTTC; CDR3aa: CASSGSGIGGSEQYF
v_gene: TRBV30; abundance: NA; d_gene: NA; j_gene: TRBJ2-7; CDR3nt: TGTGCCTGGAGTGACGGGGGAGGACTCTACGAGCAGTACTTC; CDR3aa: CAWSDGGGLYEQYF
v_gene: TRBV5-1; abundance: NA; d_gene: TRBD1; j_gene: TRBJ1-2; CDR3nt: TGCGCCAGCAGCTTGAGACAGGGGGCTAACTATGGCTACACCTTC; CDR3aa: CASSLRQGANYGYTF
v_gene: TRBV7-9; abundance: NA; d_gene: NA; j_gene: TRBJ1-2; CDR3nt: TGTGCCAGCAGCTTAGGGGGGCAGAACTATGGCTACACCTTC; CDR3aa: CASSLGGQNYGYTF
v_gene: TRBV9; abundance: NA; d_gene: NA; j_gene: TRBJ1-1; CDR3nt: TGTGCCAGCAGCGTGTACAGGGATGCGAACACTGAAGCTTTCTTT; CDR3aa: CASSVYRDANTEAFF
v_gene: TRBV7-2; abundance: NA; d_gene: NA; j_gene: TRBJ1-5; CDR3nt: TGTGCCAGCAGCTTACGGGGAAATCAGCCCCAGCATTTT; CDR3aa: CASSLRGNQPQHF
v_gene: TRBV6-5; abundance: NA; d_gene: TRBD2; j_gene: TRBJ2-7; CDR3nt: TGTGCCAGCAGTACAACTAGCGGTCCTTATTCCGAGCAGTACTTC; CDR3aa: CASSTTSGPYSEQYF
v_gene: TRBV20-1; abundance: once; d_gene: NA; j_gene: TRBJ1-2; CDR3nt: TGCAGTGCTCCACAACAGGGTGGCTACACCTTC; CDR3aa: CSAPQQGGYTF
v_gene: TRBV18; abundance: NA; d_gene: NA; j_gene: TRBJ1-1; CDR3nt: TGTGCCGGCTCACGTATTGCCATGACAGAGAACACTGAAGCTTTCTTT; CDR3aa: CAGSRIAMTENTEAFF
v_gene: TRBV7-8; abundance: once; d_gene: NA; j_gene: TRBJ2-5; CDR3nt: TGTGCCAGCAGCCCATACTCCCGGGCCCAGTACTTC; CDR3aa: CASSPYSRAQYF
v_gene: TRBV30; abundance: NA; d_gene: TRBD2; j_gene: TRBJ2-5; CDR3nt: TGTGCCTGGAGCCCCTTACGGACTAGCGGGGTTCTGGAGACCCAGTACTTC; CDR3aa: CAWSPLRTSGVLETQYF
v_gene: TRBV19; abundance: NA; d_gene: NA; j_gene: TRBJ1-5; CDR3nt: TGTGCCAGTACCACTCTAACTGGTAGCAATCAGCCCCAGCATTTT; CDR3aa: CASTTLTGSNQPQHF
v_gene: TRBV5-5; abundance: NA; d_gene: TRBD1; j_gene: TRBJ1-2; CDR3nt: TGTGCCAGCAGCTCCACAGGGGGCGCGAACTATGGCTACACCTTC; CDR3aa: CASSSTGGANYGYTF
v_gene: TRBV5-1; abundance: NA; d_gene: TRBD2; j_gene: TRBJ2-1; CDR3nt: TGCGCCAGCAGCTTGCGATATACTAGCGGCGGACAGACTGAGCAGTTCTTC; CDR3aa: CASSLRYTSGGQTEQFF
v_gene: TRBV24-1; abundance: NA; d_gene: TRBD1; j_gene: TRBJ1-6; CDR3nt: TGTGCCACCAGTGGCAGTATGGGATGGACCTCGACAGGGCATACCTATAATTCACCCCTCCACTTT; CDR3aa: CATSGSMGWTSTGHTYNSPLHF
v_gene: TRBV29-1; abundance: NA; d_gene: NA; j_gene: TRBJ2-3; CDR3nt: TGCAGCGTTATCGGGGGTGGGGGTGCTGATACGCAGTATTTT; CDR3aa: CSVIGGGGADTQYF
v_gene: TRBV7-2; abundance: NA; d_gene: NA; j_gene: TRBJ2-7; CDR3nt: TGTGCCAGCAGTTGGACATTTAGCTCCTACGAGCAGTACTTC; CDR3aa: CASSWTFSSYEQYF
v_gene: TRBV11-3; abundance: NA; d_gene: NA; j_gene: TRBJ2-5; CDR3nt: TGTGCCAGCAGCCCTCGGGGGACGGGACAAGAGACCCAGTACTTC; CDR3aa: CASSPRGTGQETQYF
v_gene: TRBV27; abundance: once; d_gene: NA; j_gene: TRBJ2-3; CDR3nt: TGTGCCAGCAGTCCCATTAGCGGAGTTAGCACAGATACGCAGTATTTT; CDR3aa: CASSPISGVSTDTQYF
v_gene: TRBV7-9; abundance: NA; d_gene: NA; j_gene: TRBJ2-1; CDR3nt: TGTGCCAGCAGCTCATCAGGGGGACTAGGAGCCTATGAGCAGTTCTTC; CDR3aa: CASSSSGGLGAYEQFF
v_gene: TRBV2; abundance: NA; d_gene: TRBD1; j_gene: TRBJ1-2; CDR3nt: TGTGCCAGCAGAGACGACAGGGTCTACTACACCTTC; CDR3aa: CASRDDRVYYTF
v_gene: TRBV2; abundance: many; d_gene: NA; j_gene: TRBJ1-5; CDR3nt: TGTGCCAGCAGCGATACAGGGAAGCCCCAGCATTTT; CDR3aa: CASSDTGKPQHF
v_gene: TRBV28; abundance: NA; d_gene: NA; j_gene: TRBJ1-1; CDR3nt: TGTGCCAGCCGGGCAACGCGGGAGAACACTGAAGCTTTCTTT; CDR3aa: CASRATRENTEAFF
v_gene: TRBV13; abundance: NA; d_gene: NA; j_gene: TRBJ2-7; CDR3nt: TGTGCCAGCAGCTCCCACTACGAGCAGTACTTC; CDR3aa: CASSSHYEQYF
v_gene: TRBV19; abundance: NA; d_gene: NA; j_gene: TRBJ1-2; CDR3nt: TGTGCCAGTAGGGCCCCCCTAAGGGGACTCTATGGCTACACCTTC; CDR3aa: CASRAPLRGLYGYTF
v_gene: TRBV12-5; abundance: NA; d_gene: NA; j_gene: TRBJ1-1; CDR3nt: TGTGCTAGTGGGCCCATGGGCATGAACACTGAAGCTTTCTTT; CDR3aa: CASGPMGMNTEAFF
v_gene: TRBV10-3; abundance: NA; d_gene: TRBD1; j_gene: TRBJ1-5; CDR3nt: TGTGCCACCCGGACAGGGGAGGGTGTGGGTCAGCCCCAGCATTTT; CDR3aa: CATRTGEGVGQPQHF
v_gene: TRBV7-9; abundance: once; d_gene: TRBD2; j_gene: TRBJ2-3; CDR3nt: TGTGCCAGCAGCCCGGGACTAGCGGGCCTCACAGATACGCAGTATTTT; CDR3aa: CASSPGLAGLTDTQYF
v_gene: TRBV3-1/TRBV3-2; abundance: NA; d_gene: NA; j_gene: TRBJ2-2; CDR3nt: TGTGCCAGCAGCCAAGGAGAGGCTGTCACCGGGGAGCTGTTTTTT; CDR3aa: CASSQGEAVTGELFF
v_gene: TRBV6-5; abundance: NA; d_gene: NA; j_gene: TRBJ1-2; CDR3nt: TGTGCCAGCAGCCGTGACAGAACCGCGAAGGGGGGCTACACCTTC; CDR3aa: CASSRDRTAKGGYTF
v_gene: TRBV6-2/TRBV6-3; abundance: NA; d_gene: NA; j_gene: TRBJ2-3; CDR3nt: TGTGCCAGCAGTTACCCCCCCTTTACAAGCACAGATACGCAGTATTTT; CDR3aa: CASSYPPFTSTDTQYF
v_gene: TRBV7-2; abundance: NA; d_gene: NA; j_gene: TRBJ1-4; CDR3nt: TGTGCCAGCAGCTTAGGGATTAGCAGGGGCAACGAAAAACTGTTTTTT; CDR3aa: CASSLGISRGNEKLFF
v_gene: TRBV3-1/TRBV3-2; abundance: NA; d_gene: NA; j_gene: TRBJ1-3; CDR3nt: TGTGCCAGCAGCCAAGGATGGGACGGGACTAGAAACACCATATATTTT; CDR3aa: CASSQGWDGTRNTIYF
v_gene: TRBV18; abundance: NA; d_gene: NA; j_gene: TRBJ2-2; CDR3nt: TGTGCCAGCTCACCGGACTCTGCTTACACCGGGGAGCTGTTTTTT; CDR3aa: CASSPDSAYTGELFF
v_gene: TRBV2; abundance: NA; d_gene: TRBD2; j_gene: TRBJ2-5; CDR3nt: TGTGCCAGCAGTGGACTAGCAAAAGAGACCCAGTACTTC; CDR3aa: CASSGLAKETQYF